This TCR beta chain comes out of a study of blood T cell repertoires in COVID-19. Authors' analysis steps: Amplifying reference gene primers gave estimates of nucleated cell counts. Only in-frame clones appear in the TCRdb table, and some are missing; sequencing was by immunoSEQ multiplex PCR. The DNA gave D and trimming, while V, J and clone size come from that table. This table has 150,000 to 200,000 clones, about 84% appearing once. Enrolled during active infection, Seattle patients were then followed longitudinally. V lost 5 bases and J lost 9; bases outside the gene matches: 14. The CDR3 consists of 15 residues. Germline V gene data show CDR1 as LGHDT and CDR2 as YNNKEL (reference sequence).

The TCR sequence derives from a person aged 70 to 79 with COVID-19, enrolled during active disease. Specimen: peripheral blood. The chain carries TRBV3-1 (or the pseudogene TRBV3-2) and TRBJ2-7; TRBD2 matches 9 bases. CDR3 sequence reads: CASSSSSGIGWGQYF. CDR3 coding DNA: TGTGCCAGCAGCTCCTCTAGCGGGATAGGCTGGGGGCAGTACTTC.